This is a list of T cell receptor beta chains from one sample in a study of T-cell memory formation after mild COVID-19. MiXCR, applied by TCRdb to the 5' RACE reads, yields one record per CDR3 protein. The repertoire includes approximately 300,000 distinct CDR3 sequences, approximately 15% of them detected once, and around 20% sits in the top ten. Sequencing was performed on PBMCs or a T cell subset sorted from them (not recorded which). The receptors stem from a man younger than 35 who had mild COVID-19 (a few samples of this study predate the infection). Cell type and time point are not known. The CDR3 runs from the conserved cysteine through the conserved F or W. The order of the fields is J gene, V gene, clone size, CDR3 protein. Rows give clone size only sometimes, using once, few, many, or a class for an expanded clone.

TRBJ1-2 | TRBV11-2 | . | CASSISDGISGNWGGYTF
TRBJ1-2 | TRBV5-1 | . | CASSLEGQGGTDPLF
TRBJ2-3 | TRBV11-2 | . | CASFRLAGGADTQYF
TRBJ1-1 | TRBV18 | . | CASSPPLGEAFF
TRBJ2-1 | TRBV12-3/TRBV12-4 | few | CASSPRGRGHSNEQFF
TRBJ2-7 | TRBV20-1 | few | CSAARTGYEQYF
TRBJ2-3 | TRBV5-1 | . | CASSLVVNTDTQYF
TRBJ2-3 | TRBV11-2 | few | CASSFVGIDTQYF
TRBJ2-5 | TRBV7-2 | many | CASSTGLAAETQYF
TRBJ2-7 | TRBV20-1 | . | CSGRDREPYEQYF
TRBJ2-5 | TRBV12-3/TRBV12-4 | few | CASSLLGQLNGETQYF
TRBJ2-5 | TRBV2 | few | CATPSSFQETQYF
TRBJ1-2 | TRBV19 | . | CASRLSGTANYGYTF
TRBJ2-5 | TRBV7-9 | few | CASSPHGGASETQYF
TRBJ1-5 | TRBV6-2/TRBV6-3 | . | CASSPTGLTQPQHF
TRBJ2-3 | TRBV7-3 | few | CASSLGLAGTARDTQYF
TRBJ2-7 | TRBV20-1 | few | CSARDLGTGGYEQYF
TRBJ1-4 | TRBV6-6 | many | CASTTSWGEVKLFF
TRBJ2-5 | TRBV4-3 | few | CASSRTGLKETQYF
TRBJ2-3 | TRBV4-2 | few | CASTQQPSAADTQYF
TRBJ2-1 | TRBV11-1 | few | CASSYFGTVYNEQFF
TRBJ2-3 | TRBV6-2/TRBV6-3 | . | CASNRPLGTSTDTQYF
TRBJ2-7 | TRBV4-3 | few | CASSQEVVLYYEQYF
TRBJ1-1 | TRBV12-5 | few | CASGLVGGVTEAFF
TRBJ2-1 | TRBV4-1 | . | CASSQLADVPEQFF
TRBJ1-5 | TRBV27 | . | CASSFQGQSNQPQHF
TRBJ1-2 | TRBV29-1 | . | CSVELQGNNYGYTF
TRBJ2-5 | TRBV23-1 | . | CASSNPNSTGGRFTKTQYF
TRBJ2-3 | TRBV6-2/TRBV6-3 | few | CASSKQPQLAGETDTQYF
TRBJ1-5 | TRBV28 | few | CASRSLRPAQPQHF
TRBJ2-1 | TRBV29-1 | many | CSGGGASNEQFF
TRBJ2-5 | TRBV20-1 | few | CSAREPARETQYF
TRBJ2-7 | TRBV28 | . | CASTLLAGVSYEQYF
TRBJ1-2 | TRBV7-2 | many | CASSLAGLVARGYTF
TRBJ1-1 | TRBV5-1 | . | CASSAVTGFQHRNTEAFF
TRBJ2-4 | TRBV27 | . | CASSFSNRGQAKNIQYF
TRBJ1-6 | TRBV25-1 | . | CASSEAGSFDSPLHF
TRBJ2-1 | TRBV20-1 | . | CSAEGLAGYEQFF
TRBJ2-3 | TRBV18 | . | CASSPPATRTDTQYF
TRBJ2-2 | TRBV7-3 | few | CASSFGSGELFF
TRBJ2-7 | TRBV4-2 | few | CASSPDTSYEQYF
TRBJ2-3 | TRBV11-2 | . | CASSLDSGAGDTQYF
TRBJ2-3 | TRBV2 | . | CASRSTSGGVNTQYF
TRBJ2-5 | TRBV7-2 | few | CASSSGGDQETQYF
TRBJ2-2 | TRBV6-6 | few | CASTNYPRRGHGELFF
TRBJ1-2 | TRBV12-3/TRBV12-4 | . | CASSLGKDASYGYTF
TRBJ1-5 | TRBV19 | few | CASSIDRPAAYQPQHF
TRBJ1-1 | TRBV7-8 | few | CASSLEGQGGPEAFF
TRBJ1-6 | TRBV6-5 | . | CASSYSIRGTGGRDDSPLHF
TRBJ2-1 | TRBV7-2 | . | CASSFRRGLTYNEQFF
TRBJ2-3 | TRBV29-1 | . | CSVEGVSGRDTDTQYF